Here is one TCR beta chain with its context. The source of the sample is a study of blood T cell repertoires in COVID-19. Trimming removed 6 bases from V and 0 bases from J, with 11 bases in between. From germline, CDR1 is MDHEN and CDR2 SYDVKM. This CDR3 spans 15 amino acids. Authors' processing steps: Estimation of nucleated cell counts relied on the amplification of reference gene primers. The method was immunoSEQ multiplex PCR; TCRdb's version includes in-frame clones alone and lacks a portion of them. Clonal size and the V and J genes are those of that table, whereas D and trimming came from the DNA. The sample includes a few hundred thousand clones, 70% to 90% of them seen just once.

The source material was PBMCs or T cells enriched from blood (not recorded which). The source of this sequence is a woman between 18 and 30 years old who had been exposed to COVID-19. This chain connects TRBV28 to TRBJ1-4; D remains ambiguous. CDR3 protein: CASSRASATNEKLFF. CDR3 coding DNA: TGTGCCAGCAGCCGTGCAAGCGCAACTAATGAAAAACTGTTTTTT.